These T cell receptor beta chains were read from a single sample in a study of cytomegalovirus exposure and HLA in healthy donors. The protocol was immunoSEQ multiplex PCR, while the TCRdb copy is restricted to in-frame clones and leaves out a portion. The sample has fewer than 200,000 clones; around 75% are singletons. The sample consisted of PBMCs. The receptors come from a male donor in good health and CMV-seronegative. Both conserved end residues are trimmed from each CDR3. The order of the fields is clone size, V gene, J gene, CDR3 protein. Rows give clone size only sometimes, using once, few, many, or a class for an expanded clone.

size: .; V: TRBV2; J: TRBJ2-2; CDR3: ASSEGLSGGELF
size: few; V: TRBV9; J: TRBJ2-5; CDR3: ASSARDRGNVGFQETQY
size: few; V: TRBV6-5; J: TRBJ1-1; CDR3: ASSELGVTEAF
size: .; V: TRBV7-3; J: TRBJ2-7; CDR3: ASSLTGQGEQY
size: once; V: TRBV7-6; J: TRBJ1-2; CDR3: ASTIPEGDT
size: .; V: TRBV27; J: TRBJ2-7; CDR3: ASSFGTSGLYEQY
size: few; V: TRBV5-6; J: TRBJ1-1; CDR3: ASSTTGVETEAF
size: .; V: TRBV5-1; J: TRBJ2-5; CDR3: ASSQGLREQY
size: .; V: TRBV19; J: TRBJ2-2; CDR3: ASGWWRKTGGNTGELF
size: .; V: TRBV5-1; J: TRBJ1-4; CDR3: ASSDTPETHEKLF
size: .; V: TRBV27; J: TRBJ1-5; CDR3: ASSLSTRSNQPQH
size: .; V: TRBV4-1; J: TRBJ1-4; CDR3: ASSQDRRVGTNEKLF
size: .; V: TRBV27; J: TRBJ2-5; CDR3: ASSLSAGGIETQY
size: few; V: TRBV15; J: TRBJ2-3; CDR3: ATSREAGDTQY
size: .; V: TRBV6-5; J: TRBJ2-2; CDR3: ASSPGTHYTGELF
size: .; V: TRBV6-1; J: TRBJ2-7; CDR3: ASTGQGGSEQY
size: .; V: TRBV9; J: TRBJ2-7; CDR3: ASSVIPNGALGEQY
size: .; V: TRBV7-2; J: TRBJ2-3; CDR3: ASSLGWDSGDTQY
size: .; V: TRBV5-6; J: TRBJ2-7; CDR3: ASSRNRVRHSSYEQY
size: .; V: TRBV11-2; J: TRBJ1-2; CDR3: ASSGQGPNYGYT
size: once; V: TRBV7-6; J: TRBJ2-3; CDR3: ASSLRRAGGDTDTQY
size: .; V: TRBV4-3; J: TRBJ1-5; CDR3: ASSRGNNQPQH
size: few; V: TRBV27; J: TRBJ2-7; CDR3: ASSRLQTSGAYEQY
size: .; V: TRBV9; J: TRBJ1-6; CDR3: ASSFRRGSSYNSPLH
size: .; V: TRBV6-5; J: TRBJ1-1; CDR3: ASSLQGNTEAF
size: .; V: TRBV6-1; J: TRBJ2-5; CDR3: ASSAGTGRETQY
size: .; V: TRBV4-2; J: TRBJ1-2; CDR3: ASSQALGGGYT
size: .; V: TRBV27; J: TRBJ2-7; CDR3: ASSFKFSASARAYEQY
size: .; V: TRBV6-5; J: TRBJ2-3; CDR3: ASSRTSGGTDTQY
size: .; V: TRBV5-1; J: TRBJ2-5; CDR3: ASSLAGVRGETQY
size: few; V: TRBV5-4; J: TRBJ2-3; CDR3: ASSQDPTGGTDTQY
size: .; V: TRBV5-6; J: TRBJ2-6; CDR3: ASIAGSGANVLT
size: .; V: TRBV7-2; J: TRBJ1-1; CDR3: ASSSRLNTEAF
size: .; V: TRBV2; J: TRBJ2-6; CDR3: ASRFPTSGGSSGANVLT
size: once; V: TRBV2; J: TRBJ1-6; CDR3: ASSPGTVDSPLH
size: .; V: TRBV4-3; J: TRBJ2-3; CDR3: ASSQGLAGGSVADTQY
size: few; V: TRBV7-3; J: TRBJ2-1; CDR3: ASSPDRVNEQF
size: few; V: TRBV6-5; J: TRBJ1-5; CDR3: ASTPGQGGQPQH